The entry below gives a single TCR beta chain sequence along with its context. The method was immunoSEQ multiplex PCR; TCRdb's version includes in-frame clones alone and lacks a portion of them. The sample has around 60,000 clones; 90% to 95% are singletons. This record comes from a study of OX40 agonist ivuxolimab in advanced cancers. For the study at large: Ivuxolimab is a fully human IgG2 antibody that activates OX40 (CD134). A history of anti-PD-1, anti-PD-L1 or anti-CTLA-4 therapy was acceptable, and 30% to 45% had some.

Sequences were derived from CD4+ or CD8+ T cells sorted from blood, sampled in a trial of the OX40 agonist ivuxolimab. The clonotype was recovered from an adult with an advanced solid tumor such as melanoma, head and neck, liver or kidney cancer.

The CDR3 is CASRRDRDSGNTIYF. The CDR3 DNA follows: TGTGCCAGCAGGAGAGACAGGGACTCTGGAAACACCATATATTTT. The chain joins TRBV6-6 to TRBJ1-3; TRBD1 aligns across 7 bases. CDR1 and CDR2 from the germline V gene are MNHNY and SVGAGI (reference sequence). CDR3 size: 15 residues. J lost 0 bases, V lost 6 bases, and 5 bases had no gene match.